Listed below are T cell receptor beta chains from one sample, sequenced in a study of Ad26.COV2.S vaccination and SARS-CoV-2 variants. Only in-frame clones appear in the TCRdb table, and some are missing; sequencing was by immunoSEQ multiplex PCR. The repertoire has some 400,000 clones, 75% to 90% of them found once; the top ten carry under 2%. The material was peripheral blood, obtained in a trial of Ad26.COV2.S vaccine versus placebo. These receptors were collected from a person between 18 and 59 years old who received the Ad26.COV2.S COVID-19 vaccine or a placebo. The CDR3 runs from the conserved cysteine through the conserved F or W. The D gene is left open where the match is weak. A clone size is listed for some rows: how often the clone was seen (once, few, many), or a class if it is expanded.

V	D	J	size	DNA	CDR3
TRBV5-1	.	TRBJ2-1	.	TGCGCCAGCAGCATAGGGCCCAGCTCCTACAATGAGCAGTTCTTC	CASSIGPSSYNEQFF
TRBV7-6	TRBD1	TRBJ2-1	once	TGTGCCAGCACGGAAGACAGGGCTGGTGAGCAGTTCTTC	CASTEDRAGEQFF
TRBV12-3/TRBV12-4	.	TRBJ2-7	.	TGTGCCAGCAGTTTGGAGGGCGACGAGCAGTACTTC	CASSLEGDEQYF
TRBV29-1	.	TRBJ2-7	.	TGCAGCGTTGCGGGGCCAACAGGTAACCCCTTATCCTACGAGCAGTACTTC	CSVAGPTGNPLSYEQYF
TRBV28	.	TRBJ2-3	.	TGTGCCAGCGCTTGGCGGAAATACACAGATACGCAGTATTTT	CASAWRKYTDTQYF
TRBV3-1/TRBV3-2	.	TRBJ2-2	.	TGTGCCAGCAGTCTTTTGGGGACTTCGAACACCGGGGAGCTGTTTTTT	CASSLLGTSNTGELFF
TRBV7-9	.	TRBJ1-4	.	TGTGCCAGCAGCTTAGGCCAGGGAGTCGAAAAACTGTTTTTT	CASSLGQGVEKLFF
TRBV4-1	.	TRBJ2-1	few	TGCGCCAGCAGCCTAACCCCGTTTGGGGGCAATGAGCAGTTCTTC	CASSLTPFGGNEQFF
TRBV3-1/TRBV3-2	TRBD2	TRBJ2-7	few	TGTGCCAGCACATTAAACGGTAGCGGGCGCCTCTACGAGCAGTACTTC	CASTLNGSGRLYEQYF
TRBV5-1	TRBD2	TRBJ2-5	.	TGCGCCAGCAGCGGACTAGCGGGAGTTAAGGAGACCCAGTACTTC	CASSGLAGVKETQYF
TRBV28	.	TRBJ1-3	once	TGTGCCAGCAGTGGAACCGGACGGAGCTCTGGAAACACCATATATTTT	CASSGTGRSSGNTIYF
TRBV29-1	TRBD1	TRBJ2-1	.	TGCAGCGTTGAAGGCAGGGGGCTCGATGAGCAGTTCTTC	CSVEGRGLDEQFF
TRBV5-1	.	TRBJ2-7	once	TGCGCCAGCAGCGTCGACGGCTCCTACGAGCAGTACTTC	CASSVDGSYEQYF
TRBV3-1/TRBV3-2	TRBD1	TRBJ2-7	.	TGTGCCAGCAGCCCCGGACAGGGTGTCGACGAGCAGTACTTC	CASSPGQGVDEQYF
TRBV18	.	TRBJ1-2	.	TGTGCCAGCTCAGGGGGGATCGACTATGGCTACACCTTC	CASSGGIDYGYTF
TRBV4-1	.	TRBJ1-2	.	TGCGCCAGCAGCCAAGATGCGAACGTTAACTATGGCTACACCTTC	CASSQDANVNYGYTF
TRBV28	.	TRBJ2-3	.	TGTGCCAGCAGCGAACAGGGCACAGATACGCAGTATTTT	CASSEQGTDTQYF
TRBV19	.	TRBJ2-7	.	TGTGCCAGTAGTATAGGGGGCAGAAGCTCCTACGAGCAGTACTTC	CASSIGGRSSYEQYF
TRBV5-1	TRBD1	TRBJ1-4	.	TGCGCCAGCAGTAAGGGGGCGGCTAATGAAAAACTGTTTTTT	CASSKGAANEKLFF
TRBV11-2	TRBD2	TRBJ2-1	once	TGTGCCAGCAGCCGTAGCGGGGAGGGAAGCTCCTACAATGAGCAGTTCTTC	CASSRSGEGSSYNEQFF
TRBV30	.	TRBJ2-5	.	TGTGCCTGGAGTAACCGGGGGACCCAGTACTTC	CAWSNRGTQYF
TRBV4-3	.	TRBJ2-1	.	TGCGCCAGCAGCCAAGAACAACTCTCTGGGGAGCAGTTCTTC	CASSQEQLSGEQFF
TRBV4-3	TRBD1	TRBJ1-5	.	TGCGCCAGCAGCCAAGAGACAGGGAATCAGCCCCAGCATTTT	CASSQETGNQPQHF
TRBV4-2	.	TRBJ2-1	.	TGTGCCAGCAGACCGGAGGTTAGGGACTCCTACAATGAGCAGTTCTTC	CASRPEVRDSYNEQFF
TRBV11-3	.	TRBJ2-3	.	TGTGCCAGCAGCTTAGAACAGGGCGCCTGGAAGCAGTATTTT	CASSLEQGAWKQYF
TRBV7-2	.	TRBJ2-2	.	TGTGCCAGCAGCTTAGGTACTGGAACAAACACCGGGGAGCTGTTTTTT	CASSLGTGTNTGELFF
TRBV6-5	.	TRBJ2-6	.	TGTGCCAGCAGACAGGGTTACGGGGCCAACGTCCTGACTTTC	CASRQGYGANVLTF
TRBV6-6	TRBD1	TRBJ2-7	.	TGTGCCAGCACCGGGACAGGGGGCTCCTACGAGCAGTACTTC	CASTGTGGSYEQYF
TRBV5-1	.	TRBJ2-7	.	TGCGCCAGCAGCCCAGAGACATTACCCCACGAGCAGTACTTC	CASSPETLPHEQYF
TRBV27	TRBD2	TRBJ2-1	.	TGTGCCAGCAGTGAAGTAGCGGGCCCGTACAATGAGCAGTTCTTC	CASSEVAGPYNEQFF
TRBV4-3	.	TRBJ2-7	.	TGCGCCAGCAGCCAAGGCCTTCTCGTACATCGAGAGCAGTACTTC	CASSQGLLVHREQYF
TRBV10-3	TRBD1	TRBJ1-2	.	TGTGCCATCAGTGAGTCTTTGATGACAGGGGGTGCCTATGGCTACACCTTC	CAISESLMTGGAYGYTF
TRBV25-1	.	TRBJ2-6	.	TGTGCCAGCAGCGCCTATGGGGCCAACGTCCTGACTTTC	CASSAYGANVLTF
TRBV27	TRBD1	TRBJ2-6	.	TGTGCCAGCAGTTCGCTACAGGGGGCTGGGGCCAACGTCCTGACTTTC	CASSSLQGAGANVLTF
TRBV2	TRBD1	TRBJ1-4	.	TGTGCCAGCAGCCGGGACAGGGTGGAGCTTTTTGAAAAACTGTTTTTT	CASSRDRVELFEKLFF
TRBV30	.	TRBJ1-3	.	TGTGCCTGGAGTATGCCAGGTGGGAGGCTCTCTGGAAACACCATATATTTT	CAWSMPGGRLSGNTIYF
TRBV28	TRBD2	TRBJ2-1	.	TGTGCCAGCAGTCCCCGGACTAGCGGGAGGGCCCTCAATGAGCAGTTCTTC	CASSPRTSGRALNEQFF
TRBV19	.	TRBJ2-5	once	TGTGCCAGTAGTACCGAGGGTGTAGGACCACAAGAGACCCAGTACTTC	CASSTEGVGPQETQYF
TRBV7-2	TRBD2	TRBJ2-5	.	TGTGCCAGCAGCTTCTGGGCGGGAGGGTACCAAGAGACCCAGTACTTC	CASSFWAGGYQETQYF
TRBV28	.	TRBJ2-1	.	TGTGCCAGCAGTCCAAGGAGTTCTCCCCTCAATGAGCAGTTCTTC	CASSPRSSPLNEQFF
TRBV5-1	.	TRBJ1-2	.	TGCGCCAGCAGCTTGGGATCCAGTAGTGGCTACACCTTC	CASSLGSSSGYTF
TRBV19	.	TRBJ2-5	.	TGTGCCAGTAGTATAGGGCAAGAGACCCAGTACTTC	CASSIGQETQYF
TRBV19	.	TRBJ1-5	.	TGTGCCAGTAAACGTAGTAGGGCGGGATATAGCAATCAGCCCCAGCATTTT	CASKRSRAGYSNQPQHF
TRBV5-6	.	TRBJ2-2	.	TGTGCCAGCAGCTTGGTTTCTGGGATCCCCGGGGAGCTGTTTTTT	CASSLVSGIPGELFF
TRBV28	.	TRBJ2-1	.	TGTGCCAGCAGCCCCCGAGCGGCCTACAATGAGCAGTTCTTC	CASSPRAAYNEQFF
TRBV7-6	TRBD2	TRBJ2-1	.	TGTGCCAGCAGCTTAGTGTCGGGAGTGACGGGGGGAAATGAGCAGTTCTTC	CASSLVSGVTGGNEQFF
TRBV27	.	TRBJ2-5	.	TGTGCCAGCAGTTTATACTCAGGGGAGGAGACCCAGTACTTC	CASSLYSGEETQYF
TRBV13	TRBD1	TRBJ2-1	.	TGTGCCAGCAGCAGCGGGACAGGGTACAATGAGCAGTTCTTC	CASSSGTGYNEQFF